The 30 T cell receptor beta chains in this list originate from one sample, sequenced in a study of OX40 agonist ivuxolimab in advanced cancers. Produced via immunoSEQ multiplex PCR; TCRdb's table is partial and in-frame only. The data contain 50,000 to 75,000 clones, 75% to 90% of them seen just once; the ten biggest clones take up over 11%. The sample in question was CD4+ or CD8+ T cells sorted from blood, obtained in a trial of the OX40 agonist ivuxolimab. These TCRs come from an adult with an advanced solid tumor such as melanoma, head and neck, liver or kidney cancer.

This clone is medium-sized within its sample. The V and J genes are TRBV7-8 and TRBJ2-2, with a weak D call TRBD2 (6 bases). V lost 4 bases and J lost 5, with 14 bases in between. The CDR3 is 15 amino acids. Germline CDR1 SGHVS, CDR2 FQNEAQ. The CDR3 reads CASSSGTGGTGELFF. CDR3 bases: TGTGCCAGCAGCTCGGGGACTGGGGGTACCGGGGAGCTGTTTTTT. The whole variable domain, remainder taken from reference TRBV7-8 and TRBJ2-2, is GAGVSQSPRYKVAKRGQDVALRCDPISGHVSLFWYQQALGQGPEFLTYFQNEAQLDKSGLPSDRFFAERPEGSVSTLKIQRTQQEDSAVYLCASSSGTGGTGELFFGEGSRLTVL.

The chain uses TRBV27 and TRBJ2-3; D is ambiguous. The CDR3 spans 12 residues. V dropped 5 bases and J dropped 4 bases, with 7 bases sitting between them. Germline V gene sequence: CDR1 MNHEY, CDR2 SMNVEV (reference sequence). CDR3 amino acids: CASSLGPDTQYF. In DNA, the CDR3 is TGTGCCAGCAGTCTAGGGCCAGATACGCAGTATTTT.

The chain joins TRBV7-3 to TRBJ2-5, with no clear D. Germline CDR1 and CDR2: SGHTA and FQGTGA. The CDR3 has 12 residues. V shed 5 bases and J shed 7 bases, with 11 bases lying between them. The CDR3 protein is CASSDASGTQYF. The CDR3 nucleotides are TGTGCCAGCAGCGACGCTTCAGGGACCCAGTACTTC.

The chain links TRBV27 to TRBJ2-1; tentatively, D is TRBD1 (6 bases). Trimming left V 5 bases short and J 6 bases short, with 23 bases between. The germline V gene encodes CDR1 MNHEY and CDR2 SMNVEV (reference sequence). The CDR3 spans 17 residues. CDR3 nucleotide sequence: TGTGCCAGCAGTCCCCCATCGGTCAGGGGTAAGGGCAATGAGCAGTTCTTC. Translating gives CASSPPSVRGKGNEQFF.

CDR3 loop: CASSLTGGSEQYF. The CDR3 DNA sequence: TGCGCCAGCAGCTTAACAGGGGGAAGCGAGCAGTACTTC. The genes are TRBV5-1 and TRBJ2-7; TRBD1 matches 8 bases. This CDR3 is built from 13 residues. Looked up from germline, CDR1 is SGHRS and CDR2 is YFSETQ. After removal of 2 bases from V and 6 bases from J, the junction contained 4 bases not matched to a gene. Supplemented by reference TRBV5-1 and TRBJ2-7, the full variable domain reads KAGVTQTPRYLIKTRGQQVTLSCSPISGHRSVSWYQQTPGQGLQFLFEYFSETQRNKGNFPGRFSGRQFSNSRSEMNVSTLELGDSALYLCASSLTGGSEQYFGPGTRLTVT.

The CDR3 DNA reads as TGTGCCACCCGGACGGCCGACTCCTACGAGCAGTACTTC. Its translation: CATRTADSYEQYF. This rearrangement joins TRBV7-9 to TRBJ2-7; no clear D. This CDR3 is 13 amino acids long. Germline CDR1 is SEHNR and CDR2 is FQNEAQ (reference sequence). V gave up 10 bases and J gave up 0 bases, with 13 bases separating them. Full variable domain (rest looked up from reference TRBV7-9 and TRBJ2-7): DTGVSQNPRHKITKRGQNVTFRCDPISEHNRLYWYRQTLGQGPEFLTYFQNEAQLEKSRLLSDRFSAERPKGSFSTLEIQRTEQGDSAMYLCATRTADSYEQYFGPGTRLTVT.

V is TRBV2 and J is TRBJ2-7; 8 bases agree with TRBD1. CDR1 SNHLY and CDR2 FYNNEI come from the germline V gene. The CDR3 runs to 15 residues. V dropped 7 bases and J dropped 0; count of bases not matched to a gene: 8. The CDR3 nucleotides read TGTGCCAGCACGTTGGGACAGGACAGCTCCTACGAGCAGTACTTC. This gives the protein CASTLGQDSSYEQYF.

This chain joins TRBV5-1 and TRBJ1-1, with TRBD1 matching over 9 bases. CDR1 SGHRS and CDR2 YFSETQ come from the germline V gene. The CDR3 has 15 residues. J was trimmed by 8 bases and V by 6 bases; bases with no gene match: 14. CDR3 nucleotide sequence: TGCGCCAGCAACCGGACAGGGGAAGGCGGAAGGGAAGCTTTCTTT. This gives the protein CASNRTGEGGREAFF.

This clone was detected once. The chain couples TRBV5-8 to TRBJ2-2; no clear D gene. V shed 4 bases and J shed 5 bases, with 6 bases lying between them. CDR1 is SGHTS, CDR2 YDEGEE, per germline. There are 12 residues in the CDR3. CDR3 loop: CASSLETGELFF. CDR3 nucleotide sequence: TGTGCCAGCAGCCTGGAGACCGGGGAGCTGTTTTTT.

The chain combines TRBV4-1 with TRBJ2-5; maybe TRBD2 (6 bases). This CDR3 spans 15 amino acids. The V end lost 4 bases, the J end lost 2 bases, and 14 bases lay between the germline ends. Germline assignment: CDR1 MGHRA and CDR2 YSYEKL. DNA for the CDR3: TGCGCCAGCAGCCGCGACCGGGACTCGCAAGAGACCCAGTACTTC. It codes for CASSRDRDSQETQYF.

The chain recombines TRBV6-5 with TRBJ2-7; 7 bases line up with TRBD1. Germline values: CDR1 MNHEY, CDR2 SVGAGI. CDR3 length: 15 amino acids. J was trimmed by 2 bases and V by 6 bases; bases with no gene match: 10. In DNA, the CDR3 is TGTGCCAGCAGCGATGGAATGGGACAGACCTACGAGCAGTACTTC. Amino acid sequence: CASSDGMGQTYEQYF.

The chain is built from TRBV19 and TRBJ1-2; D possibly corresponds to TRBD1 (6 bases). V lost 5 bases, J lost 0 bases, and 13 bases lay in between. The CDR3 sequence is 15 residues long. CDR1 and CDR2 (germline): LNHDA, SQIVND (reference sequence). CDR3 sequence (DNA): TGTGCCAGTAGTCCAGGGGAGGTAGCTAACTATGGCTACACCTTC. The encoded protein is CASSPGEVANYGYTF.

This chain joins TRBV5-6 and TRBJ1-5, with 7 bases aligning to TRBD1. V lost 3 bases and J lost 0; bases outside the gene matches: 3. The CDR3 covers 15 residues. Per the germline V gene, CDR1 is SGHDT and CDR2 is YYEEEE. The CDR3 coding sequence is TGTGCCAGCAGCTCCACAGGGGATAGCAATCAGCCCCAGCATTTT. This sequence encodes CASSSTGDSNQPQHF.

The rearrangement links TRBV13 to TRBJ2-2, with unresolved D. The germline V gene encodes CDR1 PRHDT and CDR2 FYEKMQ (reference sequence). The CDR3 sequence is 14 residues long. Trimming stripped 2 bases from V and 4 bases from J, with 8 bases between. DNA of the CDR3: TGTGCCAGCAGCTTATCCCCCGGCACCGGGGAGCTGTTTTTT. It encodes CASSLSPGTGELFF. Complete variable domain (other parts from reference TRBV13 and TRBJ2-2): AAGVIQSPRHLIKEKRETATLKCYPIPRHDTVYWYQQGPGQDPQFLISFYEKMQSDKGSIPDRFSAQQFSDYHSELNMSSLELGDSALYFCASSLSPGTGELFFGEGSRLTVL.

This rearrangement joins TRBV5-4 to TRBJ2-1; D might be TRBD1 (5 bases). The germline gives CDR1 SGHNT, CDR2 YYREEE (reference sequence). Trimming removed 6 bases at V and 8 bases at J, with 12 bases between. This CDR3 spans 12 amino acids. CDR3 region: CASNGIGDEQFF. Here the CDR3 DNA reads TGTGCCAGCAATGGGATAGGGGATGAGCAGTTCTTC.

The V call is TRBV27, the J call TRBJ2-1, with 11 bases matching TRBD2. The CDR3 is 17 amino acids. The V gene end was trimmed by 5 bases and the J gene end by 5 bases; junction bases not matched to a gene: 11. The germline V gene encodes CDR1 MNHEY and CDR2 SMNVEV (reference sequence). CDR3 DNA sequence: TGTGCCAGCAGTCAAATCATTGGACTAGCGGGCAACAATGAGCAGTTCTTC. Translation gives CASSQIIGLAGNNEQFF.

This sequence joins TRBV27 and TRBJ1-2; D is undetermined. Germline loops: CDR1 MNHEY, CDR2 SMNVEV (reference sequence). Trimming cost V 6 bases and J 3 bases, with 14 bases left between them. The CDR3 length is 14 residues. The CDR3 bases are TGTGCCAGCAGCGCAGGAGGACTTTACTATGGCTACACCTTC. Protein product: CASSAGGLYYGYTF.

A single count supports this clone. The rearrangement links TRBV6-4 to TRBJ2-1, with TRBD2 matching over 9 bases. In germline, CDR1 is MRHNA, CDR2 SNTAGT. Trimming at V came to 3 bases and at J to 8 bases, leaving 5 bases not matched to a gene. This CDR3 has 14 residues. The CDR3, as DNA: TGTGCCAGCAGTGATAGCGGGAGATCTCATGAGCAGTTCTTC. This codes for CASSDSGRSHEQFF.

V is TRBV29-1 and J is TRBJ1-3, with unresolved D. Looked up from germline, CDR1 is SQVTM and CDR2 is ANQGSEA. V lost 0 bases and J 2 bases, leaving 14 bases between the germline ends. The CDR3 covers 16 residues. The CDR3 region is CSVEDSSPATGNTIYF. In DNA, the CDR3 is TGCAGCGTTGAAGACTCCAGCCCAGCAACTGGAAACACCATATATTTT.

J is TRBJ2-5 and V is TRBV7-9; no definite D call. Germline CDR1 is SEHNR and CDR2 is FQNEAQ (reference sequence). V was shortened by 0 bases and J by 13 bases, with 12 bases between the two germline ends. The CDR3 loop spans 12 amino acids. DNA of the CDR3: TGTGCCAGCAGCTTAGCCACCCGCGCTCCGTACTTC. This codes for CASSLATRAPYF. Variable domain in full (rest from reference TRBV7-9 and TRBJ2-5): DTGVSQNPRHKITKRGQNVTFRCDPISEHNRLYWYRQTLGQGPEFLTYFQNEAQLEKSRLLSDRFSAERPKGSFSTLEIQRTEQGDSAMYLCASSLATRAPYFGPGTRLLVL.

The count of this clone is one. The CDR3 DNA sequence: TGTGCCACCCTAGGCGGGAGAGCGGGCGAGCAGTACTTC. Translation: CATLGGRAGEQYF. The chain links TRBV27 to TRBJ2-7; 7 nucleotides agree with TRBD2. V gave up 10 bases and J gave up 6 bases; unmatched junction bases: 12. The germline V gene encodes CDR1 MNHEY and CDR2 SMNVEV (reference sequence). The CDR3 consists of 13 residues.

This chain uses TRBV2 with TRBJ2-5; perhaps D is TRBD1 or TRBD2 (6 bases each). This CDR3 is built from 13 residues. Germline lookup yields CDR1 SNHLY and CDR2 FYNNEI. Trimming shortened V by 10 bases and J by 4 bases, and 16 bases separated the two germline ends. Here the CDR3 reads CATLGGRGETQYF. The CDR3 nucleotides are TGTGCCACCCTTGGGGGGCGCGGAGAGACCCAGTACTTC.

The chain combines TRBV6-1 with TRBJ1-1; possible D gene TRBD1, 6 bases. V was cut by 3 bases and J by 3 bases, with 14 bases left in between. This CDR3 comprises 15 residues. Germline CDR1 MNHNS, CDR2 SASEGT. As DNA, the CDR3 is TGTGCCAGCAGTGACACGGAGGGGGGGTACACTGAAGCTTTCTTT. It codes for CASSDTEGGYTEAFF.

The CDR3 sequence is CASSYSGRGLSGELFF. The CDR3 coding sequence is TGTGCCAGCAGTTACTCGGGCAGGGGCCTCTCCGGGGAGCTGTTTTTT. V usage is TRBV6-5 and J usage is TRBJ2-2; weak D call: TRBD1 (6 bases). The CDR3 extends over 16 amino acids. V lost 0 bases and J lost 6, with 14 bases in between. Germline V gene lookup returns CDR1 MNHEY and CDR2 SVGAGI.

The chain carries TRBV9 and TRBJ2-1; 15 nucleotides match TRBD2. CDR3 length equals 15 residues. Germline V lookup: CDR1 SGDLS, CDR2 YYNGEE. J gave up 7 bases and V 2 bases, and 1 base lay outside the gene matches. This chain's CDR3 is CASSVGTSGGNEQFF. CDR3 DNA sequence: TGTGCCAGCAGCGTCGGGACTAGCGGGGGGAATGAGCAGTTCTTC.

This clone was seen just once. The chain couples TRBV7-9 to TRBJ2-2; 8 nucleotides align to TRBD1. The junction had 7 bases not matched to a gene; V was cut back by 3 bases and J by 7 bases. In germline, CDR1 is SEHNR, CDR2 FQNEAQ (reference sequence). The CDR3 spans 15 residues. CDR3 residues: CASSFGQGGYGELFF. The CDR3 nucleotides read TGTGCCAGCAGCTTCGGACAGGGAGGATACGGGGAGCTGTTTTTT.

The chain employs TRBV28 and TRBJ2-3, with TRBD1 as a possible D gene (5 bases). The CDR3 runs 13 residues. The ends were cut back, 6 bases at V and 4 bases at J, with 11 bases in the middle. In germline, CDR1 is MDHEN, CDR2 SYDVKM. The CDR3, as DNA: TGTGCCAGCAGCCTCCAGGGCTCAGATACGCAGTATTTT. Translation: CASSLQGSDTQYF.

The CDR3 here is CASSFSGQGTYEQYF. CDR3 sequence (DNA): TGTGCCAGCAGTTTCTCGGGACAGGGGACATACGAGCAGTACTTC. The gene calls are TRBV6-5 and TRBJ2-7; 10 bases match TRBD1. This CDR3 region has 15 residues. Trimming removed 4 bases from V and 4 bases from J; junction bases left unmatched: 7. Germline values: CDR1 MNHEY, CDR2 SVGAGI.

This clone was observed a single time. V is TRBV27 and J is TRBJ1-1; the D gene is possibly TRBD1 (5 bases). V was shortened by 7 bases and J by 0 bases, with 9 bases between the two germline ends. The CDR3 is made up of 13 amino acids. Germline V gene data show CDR1 as MNHEY and CDR2 as SMNVEV (reference sequence). The CDR3 spells CASKSGLNTEAFF. The CDR3 DNA sequence: TGTGCCAGCAAGTCGGGGCTGAACACTGAAGCTTTCTTT.

The chain carries TRBV7-6 and TRBJ2-1; D is perhaps TRBD2 (6 bases). From germline, CDR1 is SGHVS and CDR2 FNYEAQ. V was cut by 5 bases and J by 0 bases, with 17 bases left in between. The CDR3 is made up of 17 amino acids. DNA of the CDR3: TGTGCCAGCAGCCCTACTAGCTTCCGAAGCTCCTACAATGAGCAGTTCTTC. Residues: CASSPTSFRSSYNEQFF.